This T cell receptor (beta chain) was sequenced for a study of blood T cell repertoires in COVID-19. Overall study context: Samples representing acute and convalescent COVID-19 were sourced from the United States, Italy and Spain.

Original methodology: Cell counts per sample came from amplifying reference gene primers. The data were produced by immunoSEQ multiplex PCR, yet TCRdb's version contains in-frame clones alone and is incomplete. V and J calls and clone size are those listed in that table; D and trimming were worked out from the DNA. The sample holds 150,000 to 200,000 clones; roughly 91% are singletons and the top ten take roughly 5.5%. In germline, CDR1 is MNHEY, CDR2 SVGEGT. This CDR3 comprises 13 residues. V gave up 6 bases and J gave up 4 bases, with 11 bases separating them. Sequencing was carried out using peripheral blood. The receptor's source is a man aged 35 to 55 with active or convalescent COVID-19. The genes are TRBV6-2 or TRBV6-3 and TRBJ2-3; tentatively, D is TRBD1 (6 bases). CDR3: CASRPTGSDTQYF. CDR3 bases: TGTGCCAGCAGGCCTACAGGGTCAGATACGCAGTATTTT.